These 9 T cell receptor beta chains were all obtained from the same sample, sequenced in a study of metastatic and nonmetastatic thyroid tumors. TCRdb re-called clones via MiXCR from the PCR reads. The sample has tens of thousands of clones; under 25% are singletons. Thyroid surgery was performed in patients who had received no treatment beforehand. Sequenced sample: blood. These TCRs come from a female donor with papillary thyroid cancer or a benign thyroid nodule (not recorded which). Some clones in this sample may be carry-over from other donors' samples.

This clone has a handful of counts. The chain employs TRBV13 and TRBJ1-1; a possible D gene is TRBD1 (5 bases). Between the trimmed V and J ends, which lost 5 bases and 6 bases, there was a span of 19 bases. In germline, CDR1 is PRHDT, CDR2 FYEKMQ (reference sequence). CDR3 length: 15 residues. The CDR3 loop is CASSITGRGEAEAFF. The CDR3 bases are TGTGCCAGCAGCATCACCGGCCGGGGGGAGGCTGAAGCTTTCTTT. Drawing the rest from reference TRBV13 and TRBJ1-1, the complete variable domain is AAGVIQSPRHLIKEKRETATLKCYPIPRHDTVYWYQQGPGQDPQFLISFYEKMQSDKGSIPDRFSAQQFSDYHSELNMSSLELGDSALYFCASSITGRGEAEAFFGQGTRLTVV.

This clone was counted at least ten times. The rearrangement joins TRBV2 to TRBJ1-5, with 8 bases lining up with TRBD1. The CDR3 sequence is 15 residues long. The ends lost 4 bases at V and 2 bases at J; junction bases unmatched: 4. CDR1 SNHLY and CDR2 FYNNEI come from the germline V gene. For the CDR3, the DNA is TGTGCCAGCAGTGGGTCGGGACAGGGCAATCAGCCCCAGCATTTT. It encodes CASSGSGQGNQPQHF. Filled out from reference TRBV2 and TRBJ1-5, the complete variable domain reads EPEVTQTPSHQVTQMGQEVILRCVPISNHLYFYWYRQILGQKVEFLVSFYNNEISEKSEIFDDQFSVERPDGSNFTLKIRSTKLEDSAMYFCASSGSGQGNQPQHFGDGTRLSIL.

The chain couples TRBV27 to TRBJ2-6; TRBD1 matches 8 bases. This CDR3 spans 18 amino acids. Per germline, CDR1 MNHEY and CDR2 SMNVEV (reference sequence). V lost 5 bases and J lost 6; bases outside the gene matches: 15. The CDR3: CASSPLGQGRCVANVLTF. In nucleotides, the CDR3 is TGTGCCAGCAGTCCACTAGGACAGGGACGGTGTGTGGCCAACGTCCTGACTTTC.

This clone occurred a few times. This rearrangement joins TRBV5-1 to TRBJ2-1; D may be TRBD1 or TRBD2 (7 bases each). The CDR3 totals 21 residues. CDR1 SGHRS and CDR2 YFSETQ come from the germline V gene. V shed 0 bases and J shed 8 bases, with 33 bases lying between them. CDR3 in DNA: TGCGCCAGCAGCTTGGGGGTCCCTGGTAACCCCCCAGGGGGGGGCAAGGATGAGCAGTTCTTC. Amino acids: CASSLGVPGNPPGGGKDEQFF.

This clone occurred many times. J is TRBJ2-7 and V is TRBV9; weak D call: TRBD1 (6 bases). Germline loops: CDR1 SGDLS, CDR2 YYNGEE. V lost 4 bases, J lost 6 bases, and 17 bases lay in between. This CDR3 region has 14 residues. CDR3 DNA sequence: TGTGCCAGCAGCCCCCGAGGGGGAGAGGGCGAGCAGTACTTC. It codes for CASSPRGGEGEQYF.

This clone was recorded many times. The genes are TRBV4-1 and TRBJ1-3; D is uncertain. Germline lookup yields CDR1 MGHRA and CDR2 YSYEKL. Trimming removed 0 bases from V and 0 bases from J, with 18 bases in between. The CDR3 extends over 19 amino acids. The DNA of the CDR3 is TGCGCCAGCAGCCAAGATGGGTATGCTGAGGCCGGCTCTGGAAACACCATATATTTT. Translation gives CASSQDGYAEAGSGNTIYF.

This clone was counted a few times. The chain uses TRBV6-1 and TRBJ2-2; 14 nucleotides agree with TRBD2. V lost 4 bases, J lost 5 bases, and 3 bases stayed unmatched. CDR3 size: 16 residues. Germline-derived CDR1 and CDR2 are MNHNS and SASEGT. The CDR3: CASSGGTSGSTGELFF. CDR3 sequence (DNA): TGTGCCAGCAGTGGGGGGACTAGCGGGAGTACCGGGGAGCTGTTTTTT.

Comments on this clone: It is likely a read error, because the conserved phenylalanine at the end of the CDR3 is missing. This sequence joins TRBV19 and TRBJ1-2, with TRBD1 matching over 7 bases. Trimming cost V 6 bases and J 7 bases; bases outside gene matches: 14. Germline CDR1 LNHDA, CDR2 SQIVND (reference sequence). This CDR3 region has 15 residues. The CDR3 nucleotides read TGTGCCAGTAGGTCAGGGGACAGCGCTTCTATTGGCTACACCCTC. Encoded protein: CASRSGDSASIGYTL.

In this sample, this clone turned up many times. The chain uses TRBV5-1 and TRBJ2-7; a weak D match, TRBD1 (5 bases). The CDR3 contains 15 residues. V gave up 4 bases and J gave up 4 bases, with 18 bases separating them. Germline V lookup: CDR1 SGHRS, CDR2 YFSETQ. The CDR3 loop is CASSPRVESKYEQYF. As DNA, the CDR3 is TGCGCCAGCAGCCCCAGGGTCGAGAGCAAATACGAGCAGTACTTC. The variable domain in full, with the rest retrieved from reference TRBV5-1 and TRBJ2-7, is KAGVTQTPRYLIKTRGQQVTLSCSPISGHRSVSWYQQTPGQGLQFLFEYFSETQRNKGNFPGRFSGRQFSNSRSEMNVSTLELGDSALYLCASSPRVESKYEQYFGPGTRLTVT.